A selection of T cell receptor beta chains follows, all from one sample in a study of blood T cell repertoires in COVID-19. Method: immunoSEQ multiplex PCR; TCRdb's copy keeps in-frame clones and lacks some. The top ten clones hold roughly 3.6% of a sample with approximately 300,000 clones, 85% to 95% of them seen once. Sequenced: PBMCs or T cells enriched from blood (not recorded which). These receptors all stem from a woman in her 30s who had been exposed to COVID-19. The CDR3 runs from the conserved cysteine through the conserved F or W. Fields, in order: D gene, clone size, V gene, J gene, CDR3 DNA, CDR3 protein. The D gene is left open where the match is weak. Where a row states a size, it is once, few, many or the class of an expanded clone; other rows omit it.

-,-,TRBV18,TRBJ2-1,TGTGCCAGCTCACCCGGGGGATGGGGTGAGCAGTTCTTC,CASSPGGWGEQFF
TRBD1,few,TRBV5-1,TRBJ1-3,TGCGCCAGCAGCGGGGGACAGGGAAACACCATATATTTT,CASSGGQGNTIYF
-,-,TRBV27,TRBJ1-1,TGTGCCACCCAACGAAAGGACAATGAAGCTTTCTTT,CATQRKDNEAFF
-,-,TRBV5-4,TRBJ1-5,TGTGCCAGCTCCCCAGGGCCGGACAGCGCCTTAAAGAAGCCCCAGCATTTT,CASSPGPDSALKKPQHF
-,-,TRBV20-1,TRBJ1-2,TGCAGTGCTAGTGGACAGCTAGCTAACTATGGCTACACCTTC,CSASGQLANYGYTF
TRBD1,-,TRBV2,TRBJ1-2,TGTGCCAGCAGAGAAAGGGACAGTATCTATGGCTACACCTTC,CASRERDSIYGYTF
-,-,TRBV12-3/TRBV12-4,TRBJ1-1,TGTGCCAGCAGTTTAAAGGGAGCAGCTTTCTTT,CASSLKGAAFF
-,-,TRBV5-1,TRBJ2-3,TGCGCCAGCAGCTATCCGGGAATCACAGATACGCAGTATTTT,CASSYPGITDTQYF
-,-,TRBV29-1,TRBJ2-1,TGCAGCGCTGACTCGAAGCTGTCTAAGAGCCCCTACAATGAGCAGTTCTTC,CSADSKLSKSPYNEQFF
TRBD1,-,TRBV5-1,TRBJ1-1,TGCGCCAGCAGCTTGGCTGGGACAGTAGGTAAGAACACTGAAGCTTTCTTT,CASSLAGTVGKNTEAFF
TRBD1,-,TRBV7-6,TRBJ2-1,TGTGCCAGCAGCTTAACTCAGGGGGCACTCTACAATGAGCAGTTCTTC,CASSLTQGALYNEQFF
-,-,TRBV29-1,TRBJ2-6,TGCAGCGTTTCGTCTGGGGCCAACGTCCTGACTTTC,CSVSSGANVLTF
TRBD1,-,TRBV18,TRBJ1-5,TGTGCCAGCTCACCAGGGACAGGGATGGTCAATCAGCCCCAGCATTTT,CASSPGTGMVNQPQHF
TRBD2,-,TRBV7-3,TRBJ2-5,TGTGCCAGCAGCTTGGTAGCGGGGGGGCGTCGGCAAGAGACCCAGTACTTC,CASSLVAGGRRQETQYF
-,-,TRBV4-1,TRBJ1-2,TGCGCCAGCAGCGATGAGCGGATATATGGCTACACCTTC,CASSDERIYGYTF
-,-,TRBV11-2,TRBJ1-2,TGTGCCAGCAGCTTAGATCTTTGGCAGGCCGACTATGGCTACACCTTC,CASSLDLWQADYGYTF
-,-,TRBV19,TRBJ2-7,TGTGCCAGTAGTACCACAGGGCCAGCCTACGAGCAGTACTTC,CASSTTGPAYEQYF
TRBD1,-,TRBV2,TRBJ1-2,TGTGCCAGCTTGGAACAGGGGGCGTATGGCTACACCTTC,CASLEQGAYGYTF
TRBD1,-,TRBV6-5,TRBJ1-4,TGTGCCAGCAGTCTCTCATTTGACAGGGCCCTTCAACTGTTTTTT,CASSLSFDRALQLFF
-,-,TRBV4-2,TRBJ2-5,TGTGCCAGCAGCCCGGGACTCGCACAAGAGACCCAGTACTTC,CASSPGLAQETQYF
TRBD1,-,TRBV7-9,TRBJ2-3,TGTGCCAGCAGCTTAGCGTCATCCTACAGGGGGCAGACAGATACGCAGTATTTT,CASSLASSYRGQTDTQYF
-,-,TRBV24-1,TRBJ2-3,TGTGCCACCAGTATCTCTTGTGCGGTCCTGCCTAGCACAGATACGCAGTATTTT,CATSISCAVLPSTDTQYF
-,few,TRBV5-4,TRBJ2-3,TGTGCCAGCAGCTTGGAGCCCACAGATACGCAGTATTTT,CASSLEPTDTQYF
TRBD1,-,TRBV9,TRBJ1-3,TGTGCCAGCAGCGTAGCAGGGGGCAGTGGTGTATTTGGAAACACCATATATTTT,CASSVAGGSGVFGNTIYF
TRBD1,-,TRBV5-1,TRBJ1-1,TGCGCCAGCAAACCTTACAGGGGCACTGAAGCTTTCTTT,CASKPYRGTEAFF
TRBD1,-,TRBV4-3,TRBJ1-3,TGCGCCAGCAGCCTCAGGACAGGGAACTCTGGAAACACCATATATTTT,CASSLRTGNSGNTIYF
-,-,TRBV5-4,TRBJ2-7,TGTGCCAGCAGCTTGGCCCGTGGGGGCCGCTCCTACGAGCAGTACTTC,CASSLARGGRSYEQYF